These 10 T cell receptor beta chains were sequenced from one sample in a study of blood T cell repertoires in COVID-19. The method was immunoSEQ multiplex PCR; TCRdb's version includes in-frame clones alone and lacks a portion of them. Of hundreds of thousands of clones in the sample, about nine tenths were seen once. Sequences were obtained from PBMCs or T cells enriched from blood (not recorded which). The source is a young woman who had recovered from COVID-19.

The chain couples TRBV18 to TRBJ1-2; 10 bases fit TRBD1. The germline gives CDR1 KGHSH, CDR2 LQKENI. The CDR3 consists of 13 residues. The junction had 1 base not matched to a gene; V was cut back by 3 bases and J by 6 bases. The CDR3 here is CASSPTGGNGYTF. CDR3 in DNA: TGTGCCAGCTCACCGACAGGGGGCAATGGCTACACCTTC.

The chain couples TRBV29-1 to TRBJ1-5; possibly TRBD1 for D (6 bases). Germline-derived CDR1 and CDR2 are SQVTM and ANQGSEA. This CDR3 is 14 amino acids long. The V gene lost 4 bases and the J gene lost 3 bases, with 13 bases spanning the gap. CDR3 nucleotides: TGCAGCGTTGGCGACAGGAGCCACAATCAGCCCCAGCATTTT. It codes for CSVGDRSHNQPQHF.

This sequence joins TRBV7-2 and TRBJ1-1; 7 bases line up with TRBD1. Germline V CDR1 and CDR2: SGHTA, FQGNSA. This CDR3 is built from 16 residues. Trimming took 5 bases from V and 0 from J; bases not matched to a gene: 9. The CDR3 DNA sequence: TGTGCCAGCAGCCTTCATGTCGGGACAGTGAACACTGAAGCTTTCTTT. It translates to CASSLHVGTVNTEAFF.

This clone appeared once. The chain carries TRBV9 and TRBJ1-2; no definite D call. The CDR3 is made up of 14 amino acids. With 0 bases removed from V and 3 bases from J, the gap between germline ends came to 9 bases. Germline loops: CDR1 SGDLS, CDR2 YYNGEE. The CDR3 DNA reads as TGTGCCAGCAGCGTAGATGGGCGCTACTATGGCTACACCTTC. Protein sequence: CASSVDGRYYGYTF.

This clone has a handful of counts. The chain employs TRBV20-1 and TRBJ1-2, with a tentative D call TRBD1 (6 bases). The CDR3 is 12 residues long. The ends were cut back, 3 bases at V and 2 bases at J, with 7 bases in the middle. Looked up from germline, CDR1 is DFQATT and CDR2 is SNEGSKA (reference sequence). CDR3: CSASQGNYGYTF. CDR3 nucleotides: TGCAGTGCTAGTCAGGGGAACTATGGCTACACCTTC.

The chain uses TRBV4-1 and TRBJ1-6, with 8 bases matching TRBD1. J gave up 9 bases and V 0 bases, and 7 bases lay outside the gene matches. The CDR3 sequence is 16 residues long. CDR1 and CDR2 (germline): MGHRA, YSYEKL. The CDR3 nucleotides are TGCGCCAGCAGCCAAGACTCCAGGGGGCAGAGTTCACCCCTCCACTTT. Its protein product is CASSQDSRGQSSPLHF.

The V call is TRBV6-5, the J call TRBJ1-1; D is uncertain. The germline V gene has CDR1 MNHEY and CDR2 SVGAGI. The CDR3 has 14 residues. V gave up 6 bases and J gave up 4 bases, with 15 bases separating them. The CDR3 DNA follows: TGTGCCAGCAGCCCGGTTGAGAGGGTCACTGAAGCTTTCTTT. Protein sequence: CASSPVERVTEAFF.

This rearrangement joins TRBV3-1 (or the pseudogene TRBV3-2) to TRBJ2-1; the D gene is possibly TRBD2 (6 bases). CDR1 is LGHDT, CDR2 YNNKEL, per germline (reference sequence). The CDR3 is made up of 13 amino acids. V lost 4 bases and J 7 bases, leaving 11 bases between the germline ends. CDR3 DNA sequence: TGTGCCAGCAGCCTAAATGGGGGGAATGAGCAGTTCTTC. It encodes CASSLNGGNEQFF.

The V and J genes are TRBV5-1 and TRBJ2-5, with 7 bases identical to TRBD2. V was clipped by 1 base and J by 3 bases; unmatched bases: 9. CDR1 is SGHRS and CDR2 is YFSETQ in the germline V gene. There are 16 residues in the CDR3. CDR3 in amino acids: CASSLRVAGVKETQYF. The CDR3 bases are TGCGCCAGCAGCTTGAGAGTAGCGGGCGTTAAAGAGACCCAGTACTTC. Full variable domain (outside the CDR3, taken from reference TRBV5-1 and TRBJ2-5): KAGVTQTPRYLIKTRGQQVTLSCSPISGHRSVSWYQQTPGQGLQFLFEYFSETQRNKGNFPGRFSGRQFSNSRSEMNVSTLELGDSALYLCASSLRVAGVKETQYFGPGTRLLVL.

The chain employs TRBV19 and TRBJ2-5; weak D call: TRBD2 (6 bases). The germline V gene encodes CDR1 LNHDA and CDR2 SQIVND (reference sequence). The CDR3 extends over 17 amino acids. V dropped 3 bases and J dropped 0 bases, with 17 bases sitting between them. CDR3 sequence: CASSIRAQRAYQETQYF. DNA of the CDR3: TGTGCCAGTAGTATTCGAGCCCAGCGGGCCTACCAAGAGACCCAGTACTTC.